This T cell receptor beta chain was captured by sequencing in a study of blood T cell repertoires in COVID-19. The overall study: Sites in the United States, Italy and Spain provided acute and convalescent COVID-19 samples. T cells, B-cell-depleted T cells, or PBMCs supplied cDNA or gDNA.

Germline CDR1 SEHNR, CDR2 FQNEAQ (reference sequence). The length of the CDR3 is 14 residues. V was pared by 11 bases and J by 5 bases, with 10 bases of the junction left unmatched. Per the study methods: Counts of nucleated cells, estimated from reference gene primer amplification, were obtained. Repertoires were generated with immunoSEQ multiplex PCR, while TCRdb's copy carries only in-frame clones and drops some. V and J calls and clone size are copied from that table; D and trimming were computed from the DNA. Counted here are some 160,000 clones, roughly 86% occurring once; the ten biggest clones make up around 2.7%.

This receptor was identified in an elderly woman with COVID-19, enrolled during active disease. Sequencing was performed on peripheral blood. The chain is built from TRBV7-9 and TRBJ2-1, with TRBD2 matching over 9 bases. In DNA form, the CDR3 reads TGTGCCCAAGGGGGTAGCGGGGGAGACAATGAGCAGTTCTTC. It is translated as CAQGGSGGDNEQFF.